This T cell receptor (beta chain) stems from a study of long-term antiretroviral therapy in people with HIV. Study observations and caveats: In samples taken after ART, diversity increased but remained below transplant donor control levels.

Details on this clone: The antigen is not known.

Trimming removed 1 base at V and 6 bases at J, with 10 bases between. In germline, CDR1 is SGHAT, CDR2 FQNNGV. There are 13 residues in the CDR3. Samples were assayed with immunoSEQ v3.0 at survey level. TCRdb's copy holds only in-frame clones and misses some; the assay was immunoSEQ multiplex PCR. The sample has approximately 24,000 clones; over 70% are singletons. The sequence came from a woman under 40 with HIV. The specimen comprised unsorted PBMCs, sampled 1.1 years before starting antiretroviral therapy. This chain uses TRBV11-2 with TRBJ2-7; no reliable D call. The CDR3 reads CASSLAQRREQYF. DNA of the CDR3: TGTGCCAGCAGCTTAGCCCAGCGACGCGAGCAGTACTTC.